The clone carrying this T cell receptor (beta chain) was recorded at least ten times. Its target is not known. Researchers amplified the TCR beta CDR3 regions from RNA transcripts. First-round RT-PCR of the TCR CDR3 relied on the HTBI primer set. One entry per CDR3 protein, called by TCRdb with MiXCR from the multiplex PCR reads. The data show around 350,000 distinct CDR3 sequences, about 18% seen once. The data were taken from a study of T cells in Graves' hyperthyroidism and ophthalmopathy. The overall study: Blood from the periphery was taken at initial diagnosis, before any treatment.

Patients aged 18 to 65 with hyperthyroidism were newly diagnosed, with duration under 2 months. CDR3 size: 14 residues. CDR1 and CDR2 (germline): SQVTM, ANQGSEA. Trimming stripped 3 bases from V and 0 bases from J, with 11 bases between. Study conclusions and caveats: Ophthalmopathy was told apart from stable hyperthyroidism by a 13 V-J model. Blood also carried most thyroid clonotypes expanded above 0.001.

The sequencing input was blood. The V and J genes are TRBV29-1 and TRBJ2-5, with unresolved D. This receptor was obtained from a woman between 18 and 30 years old with Graves' hyperthyroidism. CDR3 DNA: TGCAGCGTTGAGATAGCAGCGTACCAAGAGACCCAGTACTTC. Its translation is CSVEIAAYQETQYF.